A selection of T cell receptor beta chains follows, all from one sample in a study of control samples from healthy donors and cancer patients. The data were produced by immunoSEQ multiplex PCR, yet TCRdb's version contains in-frame clones alone and is incomplete. The data hold roughly 170,000 clones, with around 88% observed a single time. Sequencing used blood. All receptors come from a woman aged 25 to 39 in good health. The CDR3 runs from the conserved cysteine through the conserved F or W. The order of the fields is J gene, V gene, clone size, D gene, CDR3 protein, CDR3 DNA. D genes are given only for firm matches. The size entry is marked missing in some rows and otherwise reads once, few, many or a size class.

TRBJ1-1 TRBV4-1 - TRBD1 CASSQDRGDRAFF TGCGCCAGCAGCCAAGATCGTGGGGACAGGGCTTTCTTT
TRBJ2-1 TRBV7-8 - - CASSLMGLRDEQFF TGTGCCAGCAGCTTAATGGGCCTGAGGGATGAGCAGTTCTTC
TRBJ2-7 TRBV6-5 once TRBD1 CASRPRDRGAYEQYF TGTGCCAGCAGGCCCCGGGACAGGGGGGCCTACGAGCAGTACTTC
TRBJ2-3 TRBV27 - TRBD1 CASSFTGDTDTQYF TGTGCCAGCAGTTTCACAGGGGACACAGATACGCAGTATTTT
TRBJ2-2 TRBV6-6 - TRBD2 CASLKGGSSTGELFF TGTGCCAGCCTTAAGGGCGGGAGTAGCACCGGGGAGCTGTTTTTT
TRBJ1-1 TRBV10-2 - TRBD1 CASKLGQATEAFF TGCGCCAGCAAACTTGGACAGGCCACTGAAGCTTTCTTT
TRBJ1-1 TRBV9 - - CASSVAPDPQNTEAFF TGTGCCAGCAGCGTAGCCCCTGATCCACAAAACACTGAAGCTTTCTTT
TRBJ1-2 TRBV5-1 - - CASSIGFGGYYGYTF TGCGCCAGCAGCATCGGTTTTGGCGGTTACTATGGCTACACCTTC
TRBJ1-1 TRBV10-3 - - CAISDGMNTEAFF TGTGCCATCAGTGACGGAATGAACACTGAAGCTTTCTTT
TRBJ1-5 TRBV27 - - CASSFQGTGSCEPQHF TGTGCCAGCAGTTTTCAAGGGACGGGCAGCTGTGAGCCCCAGCATTTT
TRBJ1-1 TRBV30 few - CAWNDGGNTEAFF TGTGCCTGGAACGACGGGGGGAACACTGAAGCTTTCTTT
TRBJ1-1 TRBV5-4 - - CASSLLRGLNTEAFF TGTGCCAGCAGCCTACTAAGGGGTCTGAACACTGAAGCTTTCTTT
TRBJ2-5 TRBV3-1/TRBV3-2 - TRBD2 CASSQGAGVSETQYF TGTGCCAGCAGCCAAGGAGCGGGAGTTTCGGAGACCCAGTACTTC